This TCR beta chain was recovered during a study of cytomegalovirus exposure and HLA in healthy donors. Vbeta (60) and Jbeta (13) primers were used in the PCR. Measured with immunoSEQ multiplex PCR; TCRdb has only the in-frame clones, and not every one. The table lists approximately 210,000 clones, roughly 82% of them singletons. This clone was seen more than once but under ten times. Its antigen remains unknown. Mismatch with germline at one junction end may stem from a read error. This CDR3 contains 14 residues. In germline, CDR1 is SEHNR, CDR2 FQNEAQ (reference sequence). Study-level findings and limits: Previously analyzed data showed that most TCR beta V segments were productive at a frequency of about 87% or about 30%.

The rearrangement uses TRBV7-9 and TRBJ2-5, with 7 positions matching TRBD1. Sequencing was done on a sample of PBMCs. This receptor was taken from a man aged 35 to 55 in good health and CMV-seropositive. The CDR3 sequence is CSSSYDRAQETQYF. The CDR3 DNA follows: TGTTCCAGCAGCTATGACAGGGCTCAAGAGACCCAGTACTTC.